These 10 T cell receptor beta chains were sequenced from one sample in a study of long-term antiretroviral therapy in people with HIV. Sequencing relied on immunoSEQ assay v3.0, run at survey level. Profiled with immunoSEQ multiplex PCR; TCRdb holds only in-frame clones, not every one. The table records 20,000 to 25,000 clones, more than 70% of them present only once. This specimen consisted of unsorted PBMCs, obtained 2.3 years after starting antiretroviral therapy. Receptors originate from a man aged 60-69 years with HIV.

The chain links TRBV23-1 to TRBJ2-1, with D tentatively TRBD1 or TRBD2 (5 bases each). TRBV23-1 is placed among ORFs of uncertain function. Trimming took off 8 bases at V and 8 bases at J, with 37 bases between the two ends. The CDR3 spans 20 residues. CDR3 bases: TGCGCCAGCCAAAGGTGGGGGAAGGAGCCCGCTGGTAAACTCGGGGATGAGCAGTTCTTC. This translates into CASQRWGKEPAGKLGDEQFF.

Comments on this clone: Different DNA sequences within this sample yield the same CDR3. This rearrangement joins TRBV9 to TRBJ2-7; no clear D. The CDR3 runs to 15 residues. The V and J ends lost 1 base and 3 bases respectively, with 14 bases between them. CDR1 SGDLS and CDR2 YYNGEE come from the germline V gene. CDR3 amino acids: CASSVSGSIDYEQYF. Here the CDR3 DNA reads TGTGCCAGCAGCGTATCCGGGTCCATAGACTACGAGCAGTACTTC.

The chain uses TRBV18 and TRBJ1-5; no clear D. CDR1 and CDR2 from the germline V gene are KGHSH and LQKENI. V lost 5 bases, J lost 0 bases, and 8 bases lay in between. The CDR3 spans 14 residues. The CDR3 here is CASSATNSNQPQHF. CDR3 in DNA: TGTGCCAGCTCAGCGACCAATAGCAATCAGCCCCAGCATTTT.

This clone was seen once. V and J are TRBV5-1 and TRBJ2-4, with 15 bases that match TRBD2. J gave up 11 bases and V 4 bases, and 10 bases lay outside the gene matches. Germline CDR1 reads SGHRS; CDR2 reads YFSETQ. The CDR3 consists of 16 residues. Here the CDR3 reads CASSPGLAGGPVLQYF. CDR3 DNA sequence: TGCGCCAGCAGCCCCGGACTAGCGGGGGGGCCAGTTCTTCAGTACTTC.

The V gene is TRBV29-1, the J gene TRBJ2-3; TRBD2 agrees at 7 bases. The CDR3 sequence is 15 residues long. J was trimmed by 6 bases and V by 3 bases; bases with no gene match: 12. The germline V gene has CDR1 SQVTM and CDR2 ANQGSEA. As DNA, the CDR3 is TGCAGCGTTGACCCAGCGGGAAGGTTGACGGATACGCAGTATTTT. It specifies CSVDPAGRLTDTQYF.

The chain links TRBV4-1 to TRBJ1-2; 9 bases match TRBD1. V dropped 2 bases and J dropped 4; count of bases not matched to a gene: 2. Germline loops: CDR1 MGHRA, CDR2 YSYEKL. The CDR3 extends over 14 amino acids. The CDR3 nucleotides read TGCGCCAGCAGCCAACAGGACAGGGGCTATGGCTACACCTTC. Translation gives CASSQQDRGYGYTF.

This rearrangement joins TRBV9 to TRBJ2-5, with D possibly matching TRBD2 (7 bases). The CDR3 covers 15 residues. Germline CDR1 reads SGDLS; CDR2 reads YYNGEE. V gave up 3 bases and J gave up 5 bases, with 17 bases separating them. CDR3 protein: CASSERGGSWETQYF. In DNA form, the CDR3 reads TGTGCCAGCAGCGAGAGGGGGGGGTCGTGGGAGACCCAGTACTTC.

V and J are TRBV9 and TRBJ2-6; 7 bases line up with TRBD2. Germline CDR1 SGDLS, CDR2 YYNGEE. The length of the CDR3 is 14 residues. V shed 2 bases and J 12 bases; nucleotides not matched to a gene: 8. CDR3 sequence: CASSVGGEIGVLTF. As DNA, the CDR3 is TGTGCCAGCAGCGTGGGGGGGGAGATTGGCGTCCTGACTTTC.

The genes are TRBV11-3 and TRBJ2-3, with D unclear. This CDR3 contains 15 residues. The germline CDR1 and CDR2 sequences are SGHNT and YENEEA. V was trimmed by 1 base and J by 0 bases, leaving 8 bases between them. Here the CDR3 reads CASSLGGASTDTQYF. The DNA of the CDR3 is TGTGCCAGCAGCTTAGGAGGCGCTAGCACAGATACGCAGTATTTT.

The rearrangement joins TRBV5-1 to TRBJ1-2, with TRBD1 as a possible D gene (6 bases). CDR3 length equals 13 residues. Trimming cost V 3 bases and J 2 bases, with 8 bases left between them. The germline V gene encodes CDR1 SGHRS and CDR2 YFSETQ. The CDR3 nucleotides read TGCGCCAGCAGCTCCGGACAGAACTATGGCTACACCTTC. Its translation: CASSSGQNYGYTF.